Shown below are 5 T cell receptor beta chains from a single sample sequenced in a study of CD8 T cells in ankylosing spondylitis. TCRdb processed the 5' RACE reads anew with MiXCR; each CDR3 protein has one entry. The sample lists 150,000 or so distinct CDR3 sequences; under 35% were seen once. The sample was synovial fluid, either unsorted or a sorted T cell fraction (not recorded which). These receptors originate from a male donor with ankylosing spondylitis.

The rearrangement links TRBV5-1 to TRBJ2-7; D perhaps matches TRBD2 (5 bases). V was cut by 0 bases and J by 5 bases, with 9 bases left in between. CDR3 length: 13 residues. The V gene's germline CDR1 is SGHRS and CDR2 YFSETQ. The DNA for the CDR3 is TGCGCCAGCAGCTTGGAGAGGGCGGACGAGCAGTACTTC. It encodes CASSLERADEQYF.

The chain is built from TRBV9 and TRBJ2-1; a weak D match, TRBD1 (6 bases). V was cut by 0 bases and J by 5 bases, with 12 bases left in between. Germline CDR1 and CDR2: SGDLS and YYNGEE. The CDR3 is 15 amino acids. The CDR3 DNA follows: TGTGCCAGCAGCGTAGAACAGGGCCCTAACAATGAGCAGTTCTTC. Translation: CASSVEQGPNNEQFF.

By frequency in the sample, this clonotype is medium-sized. This chain joins TRBV30 and TRBJ1-2; D might be TRBD1 (5 bases). Per the germline V gene, CDR1 is GTSNPN and CDR2 is SVGIG (reference sequence). V gave up 0 bases and J gave up 8 bases, with 10 bases separating them. This CDR3 is 12 amino acids long. The CDR3 nucleotides are TGTGCCTGGAGTGTCAGGGTAACAGGCTACACCTTC. This codes for CAWSVRVTGYTF.

This chain uses TRBV14 with TRBJ2-1; 12 bases map to TRBD2. The CDR3 has 16 amino acids. V dropped 1 base and J dropped 6; count of bases not matched to a gene: 4. Germline V CDR1 and CDR2: SGHDN, FVKESK. The CDR3 DNA sequence: TGTGCCAGCAGCCAAGTTACGACTAGCGGGGGCAATGAGCAGTTCTTC. The encoded protein is CASSQVTTSGGNEQFF.

This clonotype has ten or more counts. The CDR3 here is CSASTGGKSYSGNTIYF. The DNA of the CDR3 is TGCAGTGCTAGTACAGGGGGCAAATCCTACTCTGGAAACACCATATATTTT. The chain recombines TRBV20-1 with TRBJ1-3, with TRBD1 matching over 9 bases. This CDR3 has 17 residues. The trim removed 3 bases at V and 0 bases at J, leaving 9 bases unmatched. Germline loops: CDR1 DFQATT, CDR2 SNEGSKA (reference sequence).